This passage covers 21 T cell receptor beta chains from one sample sequenced in a study of CD8 T cells in Susac syndrome. The RNA input was 0.5 to 1 ug, and it was reverse transcribed with random hexamers. One entry per CDR3 protein results from TCRdb running MiXCR on the immunoSEQ multiplex PCR reads. In the table there are 150,000 to 180,000 distinct CDR3 sequences, approximately 95% of which are singletons. The sample comprised CD4+ T cells from PBMCs. These receptors were obtained from a human donor with Susac syndrome.

This clonotype was seen just once. J is TRBJ1-1 and V is TRBV7-8; 11 nucleotides match TRBD1. From germline, CDR1 is SGHVS and CDR2 FQNEAQ. V dropped 2 bases and J dropped 9; count of bases not matched to a gene: 5. This CDR3 comprises 14 residues. The CDR3 DNA reads as TGTGCCAGCAGCTTAACCCGGACAGGGGGCAAAGCTTTCTTT. It specifies CASSLTRTGGKAFF.

The chain employs TRBV18 and TRBJ2-1; a weak D match, TRBD1 (6 bases). This CDR3 spans 13 amino acids. Germline V gene sequence: CDR1 KGHSH, CDR2 LQKENI. The germline V and J ends were trimmed by 3 bases and 5 bases, with 8 bases remaining between them. The CDR3 nucleotides are TGTGCCAGCTCACCGCACAGGGACAATGAGCAGTTCTTC. Translation: CASSPHRDNEQFF.

The chain employs TRBV4-1 and TRBJ2-3; TRBD2 matches 12 bases. V dropped 3 bases and J dropped 0; count of bases not matched to a gene: 10. The CDR3 extends over 19 amino acids. Germline V CDR1 and CDR2: MGHRA, YSYEKL. The CDR3 sequence: CASSHDNLAGGTSTDTQYF. CDR3 in DNA: TGCGCCAGCAGCCATGACAACCTAGCGGGGGGGACTAGCACAGATACGCAGTATTTT.

The chain couples TRBV6-1 to TRBJ2-6; D is unresolved. The CDR3 contains 19 residues. Per germline, CDR1 MNHNS and CDR2 SASEGT. V gave up 7 bases and J gave up 0 bases, with 22 bases separating them. The chain's CDR3 is CASTSPQPTRPSGANVLTF. The CDR3 region has the DNA TGTGCCAGCACCTCGCCACAGCCCACGAGACCCTCTGGGGCCAACGTCCTGACTTTC.

The genes are TRBV29-1 and TRBJ2-7, with 9 bases fitting TRBD1. The CDR3 contains 16 residues. The J segment lost 1 base and the V segment lost 6 bases, leaving 13 bases of the junction unmatched. Germline CDR1 is SQVTM and CDR2 is ANQGSEA. CDR3 sequence reads: CSVLLPGQGYSYEQYF. Written as DNA, the CDR3 is TGCAGCGTCTTACTTCCGGGACAGGGCTATTCCTACGAGCAGTACTTC.

The genes are TRBV5-4 and TRBJ2-7, with D unclear. The CDR3 extends over 13 amino acids. Deletions cut 3 bases from V and 7 bases from J, with 14 bases between. Per the germline V gene, CDR1 is SGHNT and CDR2 is YYREEE (reference sequence). CDR3 protein: CASSWLGNWEQYF. CDR3 nucleotide sequence: TGTGCCAGCAGCTGGTTAGGGAATTGGGAGCAGTACTTC.

The V and J genes are TRBV21-1 and TRBJ1-5. TRBV21-1 is flagged as a pseudogene. CDR3 length: 13 amino acids. CDR3 sequence reads: CASSKEGNQPQHF. CDR3 coding DNA: TGTGCCAGCAGCAAAGAGGGAAATCAGCCCCAGCATTTT.

The V call is TRBV18, the J call TRBJ1-1; 7 bases match TRBD1. V was clipped by 3 bases and J by 10 bases; unmatched bases: 8. Germline assignment: CDR1 KGHSH and CDR2 LQKENI. This CDR3 is built from 13 residues. The CDR3 region has the DNA TGTGCCAGCTCACCGGACAGGTCCGGGGGAGCTTTCTTT. It is translated as CASSPDRSGGAFF.

The rearrangement joins TRBV5-6 to TRBJ2-1; D is possibly TRBD1 or TRBD2 (5 bases each). The V gene's germline CDR1 is SGHDT and CDR2 YYEEEE. This CDR3 has 13 amino acids. The V gene lost 2 bases and the J gene lost 11 bases, with 14 bases spanning the gap. The CDR3 spells CASSFGGGTQQFF. CDR3 sequence (DNA): TGTGCCAGCAGCTTTGGTGGGGGTACTCAGCAGTTCTTC.

The V and J genes are TRBV20-1 and TRBJ1-6; a possible D gene is TRBD1 (5 bases). CDR1 and CDR2 (germline): DFQATT, SNEGSKA (reference sequence). The CDR3 has 14 residues. Between the trimmed V and J ends, which lost 6 bases and 6 bases, there was a span of 15 bases. CDR3 in amino acids: CSASGQGGNSPLHF. In DNA form, the CDR3 reads TGCAGTGCAAGTGGGCAGGGTGGTAATTCACCCCTCCACTTT.

This clonotype was observed once. In DNA form, the CDR3 reads TGTGCCAGCAGCCAGCGGGGGGCGCGGACTGAAGCTTTCTTT. Residues: CASSQRGARTEAFF. The chain uses TRBV14 and TRBJ1-1; tentative D call: TRBD1 (6 bases). V was clipped by 3 bases and J by 5 bases, with 13 bases between them. CDR1 is SGHDN, CDR2 FVKESK, per germline. The CDR3 covers 14 residues.

This clonotype was counted a single time. This rearrangement joins TRBV2 to TRBJ2-5; D unclear. Looked up from germline, CDR1 is SNHLY and CDR2 is FYNNEI. V lost 2 bases and J 1 base, leaving 8 bases between the germline ends. The CDR3 has 14 residues. This CDR3 is CASSERPFQETQYF. For the CDR3, the DNA is TGTGCCAGCAGTGAAAGGCCATTCCAAGAGACCCAGTACTTC.

This clonotype was observed a handful of times. This chain uses TRBV18 with TRBJ2-3; D call uncertain. The CDR3 sequence is 16 residues long. The germline CDR1 and CDR2 sequences are KGHSH and LQKENI. The V and J ends lost 6 bases and 2 bases respectively, with 18 bases between them. CDR3 residues: CASSQNKLDNTDTQYF. The CDR3, as DNA: TGTGCCAGCTCTCAGAACAAGCTGGATAACACAGATACGCAGTATTTT.

The chain joins TRBV29-1 to TRBJ1-1, with TRBD1 as a possible D gene (6 bases). V shed 2 bases and J shed 2 bases, with 15 bases lying between them. The germline gives CDR1 SQVTM, CDR2 ANQGSEA. The CDR3 totals 15 residues. This chain's CDR3 is CSVEWGLGPNTEAFF. The CDR3 DNA reads as TGCAGCGTTGAATGGGGGCTAGGGCCAAACACTGAAGCTTTCTTT.

The chain links TRBV9 to TRBJ2-2, with TRBD2 matching over 7 bases. CDR1 and CDR2 from the germline V gene are SGDLS and YYNGEE. This CDR3 contains 15 residues. V lost 4 bases to trimming and J lost 7 bases; unmatched junction nucleotides: 10. The CDR3 reads CASSTSGASGGELFF. The CDR3 DNA follows: TGTGCCAGCAGCACAAGCGGGGCGTCGGGCGGGGAGCTGTTTTTT.

This clonotype showed up just once. The CDR3: CSAREGGGPQSGELFF. CDR3 nucleotides: TGCAGTGCTAGAGAGGGCGGGGGGCCCCAGAGCGGGGAGCTGTTTTTT. The chain is built from TRBV20-1 and TRBJ2-2; 8 positions match TRBD2. Trimming at V came to 0 bases and at J to 7 bases, leaving 10 bases not matched to a gene. This CDR3 contains 16 residues. Germline CDR1 reads DFQATT; CDR2 reads SNEGSKA (reference sequence).

V is TRBV20-1 and J is TRBJ2-7; D might be TRBD1 or TRBD2, each matching 6 bases. Germline V gene lookup returns CDR1 DFQATT and CDR2 SNEGSKA (reference sequence). Trimming removed 5 bases at V and 2 bases at J, with 19 bases between. The CDR3 has 15 residues. DNA for the CDR3: TGCAGTGCTCTAACACCCCGGGGGCGCGCCTACGAGCAGTACTTC. Translation gives CSALTPRGRAYEQYF.

The chain carries TRBV29-1 and TRBJ1-1; the D is unclear. This CDR3 has 11 residues. Germline CDR1 reads SQVTM; CDR2 reads ANQGSEA. V shed 4 bases and J shed 7 bases, with 10 bases lying between them. The CDR3 region has the DNA TGCAGCGTTGCCCAGAGACATGAAGCTTTCTTT. It yields the protein CSVAQRHEAFF.

The chain uses TRBV18 and TRBJ2-2; 8 nucleotides agree with TRBD1. Germline V gives CDR1 KGHSH, CDR2 LQKENI. This CDR3 comprises 14 residues. The J segment lost 7 bases and the V segment lost 4 bases, leaving 5 bases of the junction unmatched. The CDR3, as DNA: TGTGCCAGCTCACAGGGACAGGCCGGCGGGGAGCTGTTTTTT. This codes for CASSQGQAGGELFF.

The chain uses TRBV3-1 and TRBJ2-1; D gene unclear. Trimming left V 4 bases short and J 4 bases short, with 11 bases between. CDR3 size: 14 residues. CDR1 and CDR2 from the germline V gene are LGHDT and YNNKEL (reference sequence). The CDR3: CASSPHANYNEQFF. As DNA, the CDR3 is TGTGCCAGCAGCCCCCACGCAAATTACAATGAGCAGTTCTTC.

The rearrangement joins TRBV5-1 to TRBJ2-6; D uncertain. Deletions cut 1 base from V and 0 bases from J, with 5 bases between. This CDR3 has 15 amino acids. Looked up from germline, CDR1 is SGHRS and CDR2 is YFSETQ. CDR3 DNA: TGCGCCAGCAGCTTGCCCAGCTCTGGGGCCAACGTCCTGACTTTC. Protein: CASSLPSSGANVLTF.